Listed below are T cell receptor beta chains from one sample, sequenced in a study of blood T cell repertoires in COVID-19. Sequencing used immunoSEQ multiplex PCR; TCRdb keeps in-frame clones, though not all of them. The repertoire holds approximately 250,000 clones, with approximately 82% as singletons. Sequencing used peripheral blood. The receptor source for this set is a man aged 55 to 70 who had recovered from COVID-19. CDR3s include the opening cysteine and the closing phenylalanine or tryptophan. A D gene is named only where the DNA matches it firmly. Clone size, where shown, is once, few, many, or a class for clones that have expanded.

V	length	J	D	size	DNA	CDR3
TRBV18	14	TRBJ2-3	TRBD2	NA	TGTGCCAGCTCACCTAGCGGGAGACCAGATACGCAGTATTTT	CASSPSGRPDTQYF
TRBV5-1	11	TRBJ2-1	TRBD1	NA	TGCGCCAGCAGCTCGACAGGGCAGCAGTTCTTC	CASSSTGQQFF
TRBV25-1	13	TRBJ1-2	NA	NA	TGTGCCAGCAGTGAAGCGGGGACGGATGGCTACACCTTC	CASSEAGTDGYTF
TRBV30	15	TRBJ1-6	NA	NA	TGTGCCTGGAGTCCTTCCGGGACCTATAATTCACCCCTCCACTTT	CAWSPSGTYNSPLHF
TRBV12-3/TRBV12-4	13	TRBJ1-2	NA	NA	TGTGCCAGCAGTCAGTCGACAGGATATGGCTACACCTTC	CASSQSTGYGYTF
TRBV27	15	TRBJ2-2	TRBD2	NA	TGTGCCAGCAGGCGGACTAGCGGGCACAGCGGGGAGCTGTTTTTT	CASRRTSGHSGELFF
TRBV7-9	14	TRBJ1-2	TRBD1	few	TGTGCCAGCAGCTACCGGGACAGGGGACATGGCTACACCTTC	CASSYRDRGHGYTF
TRBV6-5	15	TRBJ2-7	TRBD1	NA	TGTGCCAGCAGTCCCAGGGGACAGGGGGCCTACGAGCAGTACTTC	CASSPRGQGAYEQYF
TRBV19	16	TRBJ1-5	NA	NA	TGTGCCAGTAGTCGATCGGGCAGTCGGGAGGATCAGCCCCAGCATTTT	CASSRSGSREDQPQHF
TRBV6-5	15	TRBJ1-5	NA	NA	TGTGCCAGCAGTTACTCGAGTACGAGCCATCAGCCCCAGCATTTT	CASSYSSTSHQPQHF
TRBV6-5	14	TRBJ2-6	NA	NA	TGTGCCAGCAGTTTATACTCTGGGGCCAACGTCCTGACTTTC	CASSLYSGANVLTF
TRBV28	14	TRBJ1-2	NA	NA	TGTGCCAGCAGTTCCCGGGGGGTTTACTATGGCTACACCTTC	CASSSRGVYYGYTF
TRBV9	16	TRBJ1-3	TRBD1	NA	TGTGCCAGCAGCCAAACACAGGGGGCGATCGGAAACACCATATATTTT	CASSQTQGAIGNTIYF
TRBV4-1	15	TRBJ1-1	TRBD1	NA	TGCGCCAGCAGCCTGCTAGGGACAGGGAACACTGAAGCTTTCTTT	CASSLLGTGNTEAFF
TRBV9	16	TRBJ2-2	NA	NA	TGTGCCAGCAGCCCCGGACAGCGTTTGAACACCGGGGAGCTGTTTTTT	CASSPGQRLNTGELFF
TRBV29-1	18	TRBJ2-5	TRBD1	NA	TGCAGCGTTGCCGGGACAGGGGGCCTGGGGTCGATCTTAAAGACCCAGTACTTC	CSVAGTGGLGSILKTQYF
TRBV27	16	TRBJ2-7	NA	NA	TGTGCCAGCAGTTTAGGTAACACCCGAATCATGTACGAGCAGTACTTC	CASSLGNTRIMYEQYF
TRBV28	13	TRBJ1-1	NA	NA	TGTGCCAGCACTGGGACATTGAACACTGAAGCTTTCTTT	CASTGTLNTEAFF
TRBV19	15	TRBJ1-6	NA	few	TGTGCCAGTAGTGCCACCGGACAGCCTAATTCACCCCTCCACTTT	CASSATGQPNSPLHF
TRBV5-1	15	TRBJ2-5	TRBD1	few	TGCGCCAGCGGCAAAGGGGGCGCAGGACAAGAGACCCAGTACTTC	CASGKGGAGQETQYF
TRBV5-8	13	TRBJ2-7	NA	few	TGTGCCACCGCCCGGCGGGATCCCTACGAGCAGTACTTC	CATARRDPYEQYF
TRBV5-1	17	TRBJ2-1	TRBD2	NA	TGCGCCAGCAGCTTGGCTGGGGCTAGCGGGAGGAGCGATGAGCAGTTCTTC	CASSLAGASGRSDEQFF
TRBV10-1	12	TRBJ2-2	NA	few	TGCGCCAGCAGGGAAAGCGGCGGGGAGCTGTTTTTT	CASRESGGELFF
TRBV29-1	13	TRBJ2-5	NA	NA	TGCAGCGCAAGTCAGGGGAACCAAGAGACCCAGTACTTC	CSASQGNQETQYF
TRBV27	15	TRBJ1-1	NA	NA	TGTGCCAGCAGTTTTCTGGGGGCTGTGAACACTGAAGCTTTCTTT	CASSFLGAVNTEAFF
TRBV28	14	TRBJ1-5	NA	once	TGTGCCAGCAGAAGCGACAGGAGCAATCAGCCCCAGCATTTT	CASRSDRSNQPQHF
TRBV2	18	TRBJ1-6	TRBD1	few	TGTGCCAGCAGGACGGGACAGGGGCTAAGCTCCTATAATTCACCCCTCCACTTT	CASRTGQGLSSYNSPLHF
TRBV2	13	TRBJ2-2	NA	NA	TGTGCCAGCAGGGGGGCGGGCACCGGGGAGCTGTTTTTT	CASRGAGTGELFF
TRBV7-6	15	TRBJ1-6	TRBD1	NA	TGTGCCAGCAGCCCCGGGACAGGGCGGGATTCACCCCTCCACTTT	CASSPGTGRDSPLHF
TRBV5-1	15	TRBJ2-5	TRBD2	few	TGCGCCAGCAGCGTCGCCGGGACTAGGAAAGAGACCCAGTACTTC	CASSVAGTRKETQYF
TRBV10-3	14	TRBJ1-2	TRBD1	NA	TGTGCCATCAGTGAGGGGACAGGGAGGTATGGCTACACCTTC	CAISEGTGRYGYTF
TRBV11-2	15	TRBJ2-3	TRBD2	NA	TGTGCCAGCAGTGTAGTTAGCGGGGGGGGGACGACGCAGTATTTT	CASSVVSGGGTTQYF
TRBV6-5	15	TRBJ2-2	TRBD2	NA	TGTGCCAGCAGTATCCAGGGACTAGGGCACGGGGAGCTGTTTTTT	CASSIQGLGHGELFF
TRBV28	12	TRBJ2-5	TRBD1	NA	TGTGCCAGCAGTACAGGGGGGGAGACCCAGTACTTC	CASSTGGETQYF
TRBV6-1	17	TRBJ1-6	NA	NA	TGTGCCAGCAGTGAGGCGGGTTCTAGCTCCTATAATTCACCCCTCCACTTT	CASSEAGSSSYNSPLHF
TRBV18	11	TRBJ1-1	NA	NA	TGTGCCAGCTCACCTATGGGGGGAGCTTTCTTT	CASSPMGGAFF
TRBV3-1/TRBV3-2	16	TRBJ2-1	TRBD1	NA	TGTGCCAGCAGCCAAGTTCGGGGACAGGGGAGGAATGAGCAGTTCTTC	CASSQVRGQGRNEQFF
TRBV6-2/TRBV6-3	15	TRBJ2-3	TRBD1	NA	TGTGCCAGCAGTTGGAGGACAGGGAAGGCAGATACGCAGTATTTT	CASSWRTGKADTQYF
TRBV11-2	16	TRBJ2-3	NA	NA	TGTGCCAGCAGCCCCCAGATCGGGAGAAGGGGCGATACGCAGTATTTT	CASSPQIGRRGDTQYF
TRBV4-1	15	TRBJ2-5	TRBD2	NA	TGCGCCAGCAGCCAAGCTGGGGCGGGGGAAGAGACCCAGTACTTC	CASSQAGAGEETQYF
TRBV30	12	TRBJ1-5	NA	NA	TGTGCCTGGAGTGTCCGGAATCAGCCCCAGCATTTT	CAWSVRNQPQHF
TRBV6-2/TRBV6-3	13	TRBJ1-1	NA	NA	TGTGCCAGCAGTCCCAGGGGGAACACTGAAGCTTTCTTT	CASSPRGNTEAFF
TRBV3-1/TRBV3-2	16	TRBJ2-3	TRBD2	NA	TGTGCCAGCAGCCTAGCAGCGGGGTGGGACACAGATACGCAGTATTTT	CASSLAAGWDTDTQYF
TRBV7-9	15	TRBJ1-2	NA	few	TGTGCCAGCAGCACCACAGGGCTAACTAACTATGGCTACACCTTC	CASSTTGLTNYGYTF
TRBV6-5	12	TRBJ1-4	TRBD1	NA	TGTGCCGCCGGGACAGACTATGAAAAACTGTTTTTT	CAAGTDYEKLFF
TRBV6-6	14	TRBJ2-4	NA	NA	TGTGCCAGCAGTTACCCCTCGGTTGAGAACATTCAGTACTTC	CASSYPSVENIQYF
TRBV10-3	14	TRBJ1-1	NA	few	TGTGCCATCACCCCGGGGGTGAGGAACACTGAAGCTTTCTTT	CAITPGVRNTEAFF
TRBV29-1	24	TRBJ1-1	TRBD1	NA	TGCAGCGTGTCCTCCCAGTTCGCCACAACCCTCGACAGGGTTTGGGTCGAGGAGAACACTGAAGCTTTCTTT	CSVSSQFATTLDRVWVEENTEAFF
TRBV6-1	14	TRBJ2-2	NA	NA	TGTGCCAGCAGTGAGAACTTGAACACCGGGGAGCTGTTTTTT	CASSENLNTGELFF
TRBV27	15	TRBJ1-5	NA	few	TGTGCCAGCAGTCCTATAGACAGCGCCAATCAGCCCCAGCATTTT	CASSPIDSANQPQHF
TRBV3-1/TRBV3-2	12	TRBJ2-3	NA	NA	TGTGCCAGCAGCCAAGATGTAAATACGCAGTATTTT	CASSQDVNTQYF
TRBV7-9	14	TRBJ2-2	NA	NA	TGTGCCAGCAGCTTCGGCGGAAACACCGGGGAGCTGTTTTTT	CASSFGGNTGELFF
TRBV6-2/TRBV6-3	17	TRBJ2-3	TRBD2	NA	TGTGCCAGCAGTTTAATCCCGACTAGCGGGATCACAGATACGCAGTATTTT	CASSLIPTSGITDTQYF
TRBV11-2	15	TRBJ2-6	NA	NA	TGTGCCAGCAGCTTAGAGGGGGCCGGGGCCAACGTCCTGACTTTC	CASSLEGAGANVLTF
TRBV6-5	13	TRBJ1-5	NA	NA	TGTGCCAGCAGCCAAGTAGAGAATCAGCCCCAGCATTTT	CASSQVENQPQHF
TRBV4-2	14	TRBJ1-3	NA	NA	TGTGCCAGCAGCCAAGGGAGCTCTGGAAACACCATATATTTT	CASSQGSSGNTIYF
TRBV9	15	TRBJ1-1	NA	NA	TGTGCCAGCAGCGTCACCCAAGCGGGTAACACTGAAGCTTTCTTT	CASSVTQAGNTEAFF
TRBV7-8	12	TRBJ2-3	NA	once	TGTGCCAGCAGCTTAGCGAGGGATACGCAGTATTTT	CASSLARDTQYF
TRBV5-4	14	TRBJ2-3	NA	NA	TGTGCCAGCAGCTCGAGACTCGGTTCAGATACGCAGTATTTT	CASSSRLGSDTQYF
TRBV7-9	17	TRBJ2-5	TRBD2	few	TGTGCCAGCAGCCGAAACCCCCCAGCGGGGGTGGTGGAGACCCAGTACTTC	CASSRNPPAGVVETQYF